This entry concerns a single TCR beta chain. The target antigen is unknown. These data belong to a study of beta chain features in type 1 diabetes. Study-wide results and caveats: All four CD4+ subsets of Type 1 diabetes patients contained TCRB CDR3s that were moderately but significantly shorter. Whatever favoring of shorter templates PCR might show would apply equally to patients and controls.

On average, the one heparinised blood draw given by each donor was around 110 mL. The sequenced template was cDNA made from the entire isolated RNA. TCRdb keeps only in-frame clones here, not all; method: immunoSEQ multiplex PCR. The sample lists about 150,000 clones, about 51% seen once, with 0.35% to 0.45% in the top ten. Trimming took off 1 base at V and 4 bases at J, with 13 bases between the two ends. Germline V CDR1 and CDR2: LNHNV, YYDKDF (reference sequence). This CDR3 has 15 residues. Sample: Tregs from blood. This chain joins TRBV15 and TRBJ1-2, with D tentatively TRBD1 (5 bases). The receptor was isolated from a man between 18 and 29 years old in good health. CDR3 sequence reads: CATSRGFQGSYGYTF. Here the CDR3 DNA reads TGTGCCACCAGCAGAGGGTTTCAGGGATCCTATGGCTACACCTTC.